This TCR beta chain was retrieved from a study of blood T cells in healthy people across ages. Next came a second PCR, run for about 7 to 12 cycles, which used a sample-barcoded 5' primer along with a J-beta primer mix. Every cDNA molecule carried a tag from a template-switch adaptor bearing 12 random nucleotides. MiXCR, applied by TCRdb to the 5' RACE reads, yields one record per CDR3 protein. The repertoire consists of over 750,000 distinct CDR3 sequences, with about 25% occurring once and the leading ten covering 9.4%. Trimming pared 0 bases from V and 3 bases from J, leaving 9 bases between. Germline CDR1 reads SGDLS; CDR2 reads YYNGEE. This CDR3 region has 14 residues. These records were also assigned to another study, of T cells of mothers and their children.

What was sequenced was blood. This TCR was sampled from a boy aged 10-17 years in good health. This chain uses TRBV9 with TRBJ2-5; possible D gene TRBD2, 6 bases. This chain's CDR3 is CASSVDGGKETQYF. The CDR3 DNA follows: TGTGCCAGCAGCGTAGATGGGGGGAAAGAGACCCAGTACTTC.